This T cell receptor (beta chain) was retrieved from a study of cytomegalovirus exposure and HLA in healthy donors. Whole-study results and caveats: Association of a missense DCLRE1C variant with TCR beta V- and J-gene trimming was reported in a later analysis. Productive rates of about 90% or about 30% were seen for most TCR beta V segments in an earlier analysis.

Concerning this clone: Its antigen is currently unknown.

This PCR relied on a set of 60 Vbeta primers and 13 Jbeta primers. The protocol was immunoSEQ multiplex PCR, while the TCRdb copy is restricted to in-frame clones and leaves out a portion. The sample contains around 130,000 clones, around 75% of which appear only once. CDR3 length: 14 residues. Germline CDR1 SGHRS, CDR2 YFSETQ. Trimming took off 1 base at V and 0 bases at J, with 6 bases between the two ends. The specimen sequenced was PBMCs. This sequence originates from a man aged 30-40 years in good health and CMV-seronegative. This chain connects TRBV5-1 to TRBJ2-3; D gene uncertain. The CDR3 protein is CASSLLQSTDTQYF. DNA of the CDR3: TGCGCCAGCAGCTTGCTCCAGAGCACAGATACGCAGTATTTT.